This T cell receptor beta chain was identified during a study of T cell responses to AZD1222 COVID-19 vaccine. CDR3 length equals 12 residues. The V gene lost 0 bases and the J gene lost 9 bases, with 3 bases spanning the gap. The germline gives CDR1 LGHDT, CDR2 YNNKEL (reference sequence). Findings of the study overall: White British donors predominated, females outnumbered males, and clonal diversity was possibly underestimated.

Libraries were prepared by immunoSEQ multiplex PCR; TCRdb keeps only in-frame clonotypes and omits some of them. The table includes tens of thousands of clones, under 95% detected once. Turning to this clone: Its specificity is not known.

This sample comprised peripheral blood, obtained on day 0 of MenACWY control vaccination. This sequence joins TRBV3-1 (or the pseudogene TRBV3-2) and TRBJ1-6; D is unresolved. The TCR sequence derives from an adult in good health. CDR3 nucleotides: TGTGCCAGCAGCCAAGACGCTTCACCCCTCCACTTT. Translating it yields CASSQDASPLHF.